These T cell receptor beta chains were read from a single sample in a study of regulatory T cells in long-lasting Graves disease. MiXCR was run by TCRdb on the multiplex PCR reads, yielding one entry per CDR3 protein. Of approximately 400,000 distinct CDR3 sequences listed, 15% are singletons. These data also featured in a second study, about T cells in Graves' hyperthyroidism and ophthalmopathy.

Specimen: peripheral blood mononuclear cells (PBMCs), collected at new diagnosis, from a patient treated with antithyroid drugs. The receptor source for this set is a woman aged 25-40 years with Graves disease. The CDR3 runs from the conserved cysteine through the conserved F or W. The D gene is left open where the match is weak. Size is omitted from some rows. Given values are once, few, many or a class for expanded clones.

v_gene	abundance	d_gene	j_gene	CDR3nt	CDR3aa
TRBV20-1	few	TRBD2	TRBJ2-1	TGCAGTGCCGATGTGTATGGACTAGCGGGAGACCCGAGCTCCTACAATGAGCAGTTCTTC	CSADVYGLAGDPSSYNEQFF
TRBV24-1	many	TRBD2	TRBJ2-1	TGTGCCACCAGCGGTGCGACTAGCGGGAGAAATGAGCAGTTCTTC	CATSGATSGRNEQFF
TRBV7-3	many	.	TRBJ2-5	TGTGCCAGCAGCTTAAACGGAGGGGGCACGCAAGAGACCCAGTACTTC	CASSLNGGGTQETQYF
TRBV18	many	.	TRBJ2-1	TGTGCCAGCTCACAGACAGACCCCAATGAGCAGTTCTTC	CASSQTDPNEQFF
TRBV6-1	few	TRBD2	TRBJ2-5	TGTGCCAGCATCACTAGCGGGAGTGAGACCCAGTACTTC	CASITSGSETQYF
TRBV6-2/TRBV6-3	many	.	TRBJ2-7	TGTGCCAGCAGTGAGTGGCAGGGGGGGAGCTACGAGCAGTACTTC	CASSEWQGGSYEQYF
TRBV28	.	TRBD2	TRBJ2-2	TGTGCCAGCAGTTTCAGGCTAGCGGGAGTAATGACAAACACCGGGGAGCTGTTTTTT	CASSFRLAGVMTNTGELFF
TRBV7-8	many	TRBD2	TRBJ2-7	TGTGCCAGCAGCTTAGGGTCGGGAGGCCTGTCAAGGGAGCAGTACTTC	CASSLGSGGLSREQYF
TRBV20-1	many	.	TRBJ2-1	TGCAGTGCTAGGGAACCGGGAGCAGATGAGCAGTTCTTC	CSAREPGADEQFF
TRBV2	many	TRBD2	TRBJ2-1	TGTGCCAGCAGTGAAAAGACTAGCGTTAGCAATGAGCAGTTCTTC	CASSEKTSVSNEQFF
TRBV28	many	.	TRBJ2-3	TGTGCCAGCAGTTACAGGGACCGCCGCACAGATACGCAGTATTTT	CASSYRDRRTDTQYF
TRBV30	few	.	TRBJ2-6	TGTGCCTGGAGTGTAAGCCTTACTGGGGCCAACGTCCTGACTTTC	CAWSVSLTGANVLTF
TRBV7-8	many	TRBD1	TRBJ2-7	TGTGCCAGCAGCTTAAAGACAGGGGGCTTCTACGAGCAGTACTTC	CASSLKTGGFYEQYF
TRBV30	many	.	TRBJ2-3	TGTGCCTGGAGTAGTGGGGCTACGCAGTATTTT	CAWSSGATQYF